The 19 T cell receptor beta chains listed next were all sequenced from one sample in a study of response to subunit inactivated influenza vaccine. TCRdb re-called the RT-PCR reads with MiXCR, one entry per CDR3 protein. Among approximately 480,000 distinct CDR3 sequences, 9.5% to 12% were seen once, and the ten largest hold approximately 12%. The sample was PBMCs from blood, taken about 6 weeks after vaccination. These receptors came from a man aged 50 to 60 who received an inactivated influenza vaccine.

The V gene is TRBV6-5, the J gene TRBJ1-6; TRBD1 matches at 8 bases. The CDR3 runs to 14 residues. Germline V gene sequence: CDR1 MNHEY, CDR2 SVGAGI. V was pared by 2 bases and J by 7 bases, with 1 base of the junction left unmatched. The CDR3 is CASSYRQGNSPLHF. The CDR3 DNA sequence: TGTGCCAGCAGTTACCGACAGGGGAATTCACCCCTCCACTTT.

This clonotype was seen at least ten times. The V gene is TRBV30, the J gene TRBJ2-3; D remains unclear. Germline-derived CDR1 and CDR2 are GTSNPN and SVGIG (reference sequence). Trimming removed 4 bases from V and 1 base from J, with 15 bases in between. CDR3 length: 15 residues. CDR3 DNA sequence: TGTGCCTGGAAGACTCTCACTCGGGGCACAGATACGCAGTATTTT. Translation gives CAWKTLTRGTDTQYF.

This clonotype was seen a few times. This chain joins TRBV2 and TRBJ2-7; tentatively, D is TRBD2 (5 bases). This CDR3 is built from 14 residues. Germline V CDR1 and CDR2: SNHLY, FYNNEI. The V and J ends lost 9 bases and 1 base respectively, with 16 bases between them. This CDR3 reads CASLEGEGSYEQYF. Written as DNA, the CDR3 is TGTGCCAGTCTTGAGGGAGAGGGATCCTACGAGCAGTACTTC.

This clonotype has a count of ten or more. The V gene is TRBV5-5, the J gene TRBJ1-1; no clear D gene. The CDR3 has 12 residues. In germline, CDR1 is SGHKS, CDR2 YYEKEE (reference sequence). V was pared by 3 bases and J by 2 bases, with 5 bases between. This CDR3 reads CASSSSNTEAFF. CDR3 sequence (DNA): TGTGCCAGCAGCTCCTCAAACACTGAAGCTTTCTTT. The full variable domain, rest sourced from reference TRBV5-5 and TRBJ1-1, is DAGVTQSPTHLIKTRGQQVTLRCSPISGHKSVSWYQQVLGQGPQFIFQYYEKEERGRGNFPDRFSARQFPNYSSELNVNALLLGDSALYLCASSSSNTEAFFGQGTRLTVV.

This clonotype was picked up many times. V is TRBV10-3 and J is TRBJ1-1, with D tentatively TRBD1 (6 bases). V lost 4 bases and J lost 6, with 12 bases in between. This CDR3 is 13 amino acids long. Per the germline V gene, CDR1 is ENHRY and CDR2 is SYGVKD. Here the CDR3 reads CAISVGGGAEAFF. The CDR3 DNA sequence: TGTGCCATCAGTGTAGGGGGGGGAGCTGAAGCTTTCTTT.

V usage is TRBV6-1 and J usage is TRBJ2-1; the match to TRBD2 covers 10 bases. The V gene end was trimmed by 6 bases and the J gene end by 4 bases; junction bases not matched to a gene: 9. Germline V gene data show CDR1 as MNHNS and CDR2 as SASEGT. The CDR3 length is 16 residues. The CDR3 nucleotides read TGTGCCAGCAGCTCCCCACTAGCGGGGTCGTACAATGAGCAGTTCTTC. Its translation is CASSSPLAGSYNEQFF.

This clonotype showed up just a few times. This chain uses TRBV20-1 with TRBJ2-3; D is unresolved. Germline V gene lookup returns CDR1 DFQATT and CDR2 SNEGSKA (reference sequence). The CDR3 covers 15 residues. V lost 1 base and J 2 bases, leaving 13 bases between the germline ends. CDR3 in amino acids: CSARGYFYYTDTQYF. The CDR3, as DNA: TGCAGTGCTAGAGGATACTTCTACTACACAGATACGCAGTATTTT.

V and J are TRBV9 and TRBJ2-2; D might be TRBD2 (6 bases). The V end was cut by 1 base, the J end by 7 bases, with 20 bases between. The CDR3 has 17 residues. The germline CDR1 and CDR2 sequences are SGDLS and YYNGEE. The DNA for the CDR3 is TGTGCCAGCAGCGTAACCCGGCGGGGCCACCAGGGCGGGGAGCTGTTTTTT. Translating it yields CASSVTRRGHQGGELFF.

In this sample, this clonotype turned up many times. The chain uses TRBV5-4 and TRBJ2-7; 7 bases are shared with TRBD1. Looked up from germline, CDR1 is SGHNT and CDR2 is YYREEE (reference sequence). The CDR3 is 13 residues long. Trimming cost V 4 bases and J 2 bases; bases outside gene matches: 3. CDR3 nucleotides: TGTGCCAGCAGCGTGGGACAGACCTACGAGCAGTACTTC. Translation: CASSVGQTYEQYF.

This clonotype appeared a few times. The chain uses TRBV4-1 and TRBJ2-2, with 8 bases that match TRBD2. Germline trimming cut 0 bases from V and 1 base from J; bases unmatched to any gene: 7. The germline V gene has CDR1 MGHRA and CDR2 YSYEKL. This CDR3 contains 18 residues. CDR3 in amino acids: CASSQDFLGLENTGELFF. CDR3 sequence (DNA): TGCGCCAGCAGCCAAGATTTCCTGGGACTAGAGAACACCGGGGAGCTGTTTTTT.

J is TRBJ2-3 and V is TRBV7-9; 8 nucleotides align to TRBD1. There are 12 residues in the CDR3. The ends lost 5 bases at V and 15 bases at J; junction bases unmatched: 10. Germline lookup yields CDR1 SEHNR and CDR2 FQNEAQ (reference sequence). CDR3 loop: CASSPRQGSFYF. CDR3 nucleotides: TGTGCCAGCAGCCCCCGACAGGGGTCCTTCTATTTT.

The V gene is TRBV6-6, the J gene TRBJ2-5; a possible D gene is TRBD1 (6 bases). The V and J ends lost 5 bases and 3 bases respectively, with 10 bases between them. The CDR3 runs 13 residues. Germline CDR1 is MNHNY and CDR2 is SVGAGI (reference sequence). In DNA form, the CDR3 reads TGTGCCAGCAGTAAACGACAGGAAGAGACCCAGTACTTC. It translates to CASSKRQEETQYF.

V and J are TRBV2 and TRBJ2-7; D may be TRBD2 (5 bases). Germline values: CDR1 SNHLY, CDR2 FYNNEI. This CDR3 has 12 amino acids. V dropped 4 bases and J dropped 6 bases, with 10 bases sitting between them. CDR3 region: CASSVRAPEQYF. In DNA, the CDR3 is TGTGCCAGCAGTGTGCGGGCCCCCGAGCAGTACTTC.

The J gene is TRBJ1-5, the V gene TRBV24-1; 10 bases agree with TRBD1. Germline loops: CDR1 KGHDR, CDR2 SFDVKD. CDR3 length: 19 residues. V was clipped by 4 bases and J by 0 bases; unmatched bases: 11. CDR3 coding DNA: TGTGCCACCAGTGACTCCGGGACAGGGGCCCTTTATAGCAATCAGCCCCAGCATTTT. Amino acid sequence: CATSDSGTGALYSNQPQHF.

This chain uses TRBV28 with TRBJ2-3; possible D gene TRBD1, 6 bases. CDR1 and CDR2 (germline): MDHEN, SYDVKM. Trimming left V 3 bases short and J 5 bases short, with 27 bases between. This CDR3 is 19 amino acids long. The CDR3 coding sequence is TGTGCCAGCAGTTTTACGTTTGAGGGGGTTCGTCTTCTCAAAGATACGCAGTATTTT. Its translation: CASSFTFEGVRLLKDTQYF.

This clonotype has a handful of counts. The chain uses TRBV20-1 and TRBJ1-5; 10 bases agree with TRBD1. Per the germline V gene, CDR1 is DFQATT and CDR2 is SNEGSKA (reference sequence). The trim removed 6 bases at V and 7 bases at J, leaving 6 bases unmatched. The CDR3 spans 13 residues. The CDR3 nucleotides read TGCAGTGCCCATGGGACAGGGGAACAGCCCCAGCATTTT. Protein product: CSAHGTGEQPQHF.

This chain connects TRBV20-1 to TRBJ2-1; possibly TRBD1 for D (6 bases). The germline V gene has CDR1 DFQATT and CDR2 SNEGSKA (reference sequence). The CDR3 has 17 amino acids. V dropped 4 bases and J dropped 0 bases, with 19 bases sitting between them. The CDR3 reads CSAKDRTGPSSYNEQFF. In nucleotides, the CDR3 is TGCAGTGCTAAGGACAGAACAGGGCCGAGCTCCTACAATGAGCAGTTCTTC.

The V and J genes are TRBV24-1 and TRBJ2-1; 9 bases match TRBD2. V lost 4 bases, J lost 3 bases, and 9 bases stayed unmatched. CDR1 KGHDR and CDR2 SFDVKD come from the germline V gene. The CDR3 sequence is 17 residues long. CDR3 nucleotides: TGTGCCACCAGTGACCATCTTAGCGGGAGAGACTACAATGAGCAGTTCTTC. This sequence encodes CATSDHLSGRDYNEQFF.

The sample holds a few counts of this clonotype. The V gene is TRBV10-3, the J gene TRBJ2-1; 13 bases fit TRBD2. Germline lookup yields CDR1 ENHRY and CDR2 SYGVKD. V lost 7 bases and J lost 0; bases outside the gene matches: 3. The CDR3 contains 16 residues. The CDR3 sequence is CAITGTSGTSYNEQFF. The DNA for the CDR3 is TGTGCCATCACCGGGACTAGCGGGACCTCCTACAATGAGCAGTTCTTC.